This T cell receptor (beta chain) was profiled in a study of T-cell memory formation after mild COVID-19. Whole-study findings and limits: Day 15 to 85 contracting clones showed balanced CD4/CD8; later expanders leaned CD4+.

TCR alpha and TCR beta cDNA libraries carrying sample barcodes and UMIs came from 5'RACE with constant-segment primers. MiXCR, applied by TCRdb to the 5' RACE reads, yields one record per CDR3 protein. The sample holds 180,000 or so distinct CDR3 sequences, more than 9% seen once. Notes on this clonotype: Its antigen is currently unknown.

This CDR3 is 14 amino acids long. The V segment lost 8 bases and the J segment 7 bases; nucleotides outside the gene matches: 8. This receptor was identified in a man between 18 and 29 years old who had mild COVID-19 (a few samples of this study predate the infection). Cell type and time point are not known. The sample consisted of PBMCs or a T cell subset sorted from them (not recorded which). This chain connects TRBV12-3 or TRBV12-4 to TRBJ1-5; 10 bases line up with TRBD1. The CDR3: CASRETGGSQPQHF. The CDR3 DNA sequence: TGTGCCAGCCGAGAGACAGGGGGCTCCCAGCCCCAGCATTTT.